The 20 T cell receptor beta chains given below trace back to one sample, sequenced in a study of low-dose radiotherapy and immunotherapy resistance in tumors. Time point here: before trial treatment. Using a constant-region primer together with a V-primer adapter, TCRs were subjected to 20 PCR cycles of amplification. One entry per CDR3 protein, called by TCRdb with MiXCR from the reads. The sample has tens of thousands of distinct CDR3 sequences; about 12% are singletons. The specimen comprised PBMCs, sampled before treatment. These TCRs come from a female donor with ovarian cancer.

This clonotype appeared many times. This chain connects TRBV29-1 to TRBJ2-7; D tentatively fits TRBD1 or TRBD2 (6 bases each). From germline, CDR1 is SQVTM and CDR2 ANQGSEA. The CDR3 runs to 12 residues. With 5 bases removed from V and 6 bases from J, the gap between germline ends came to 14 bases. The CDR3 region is CSVSGASGEQYF. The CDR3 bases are TGCAGCGTTTCGGGGGCGAGCGGCGAGCAGTACTTC.

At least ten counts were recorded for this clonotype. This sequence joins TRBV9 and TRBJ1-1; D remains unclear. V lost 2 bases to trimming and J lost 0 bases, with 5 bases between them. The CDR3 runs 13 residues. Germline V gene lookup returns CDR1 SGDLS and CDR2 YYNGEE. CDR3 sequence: CASSVLMNTEAFF. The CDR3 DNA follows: TGTGCCAGCAGCGTTTTAATGAACACTGAAGCTTTCTTT.

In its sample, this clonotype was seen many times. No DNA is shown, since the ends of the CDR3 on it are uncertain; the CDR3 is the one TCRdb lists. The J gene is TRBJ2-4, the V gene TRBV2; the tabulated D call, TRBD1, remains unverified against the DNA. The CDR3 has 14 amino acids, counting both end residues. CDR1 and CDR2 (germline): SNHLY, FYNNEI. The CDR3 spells CASILDRGKNIQYF.

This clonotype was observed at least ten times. The CDR3 region is CASSASNRNTIYF. CDR3 bases: TGTGCCAGCAGTGCCTCTAATCGAAACACCATATATTTT. The J gene is TRBJ1-3, the V gene TRBV28; D remains unclear. The CDR3 has 13 residues. Trimming cost V 5 bases and J 5 bases, with 10 bases left between them. Germline lookup yields CDR1 MDHEN and CDR2 SYDVKM.

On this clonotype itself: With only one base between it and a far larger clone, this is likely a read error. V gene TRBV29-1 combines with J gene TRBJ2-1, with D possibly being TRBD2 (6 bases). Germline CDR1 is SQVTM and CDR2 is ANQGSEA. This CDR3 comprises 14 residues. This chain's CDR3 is CSAEDSGAKNIQFF. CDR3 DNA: TGCAGCGCTGAAGATAGCGGAGCCAAAAACATTCAGTTCTTC.

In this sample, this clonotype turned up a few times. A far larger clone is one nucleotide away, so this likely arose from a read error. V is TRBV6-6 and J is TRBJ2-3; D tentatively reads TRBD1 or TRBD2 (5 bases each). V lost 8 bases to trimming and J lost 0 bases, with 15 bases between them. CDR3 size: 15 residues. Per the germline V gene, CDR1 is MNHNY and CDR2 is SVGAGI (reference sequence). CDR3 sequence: CASQRDGSSTDTQYF. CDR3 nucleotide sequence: TGTGCCAGCCAGAGGGACGGGTCTAGCACAGATACGCAGTATTTT.

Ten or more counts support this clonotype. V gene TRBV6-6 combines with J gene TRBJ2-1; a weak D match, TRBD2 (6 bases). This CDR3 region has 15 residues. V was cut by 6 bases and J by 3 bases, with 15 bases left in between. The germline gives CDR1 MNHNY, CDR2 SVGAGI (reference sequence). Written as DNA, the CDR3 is TGTGCCAGCAGAACAATCTGGACTAACTACAATGAGCAGTTCTTC. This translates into CASRTIWTNYNEQFF.

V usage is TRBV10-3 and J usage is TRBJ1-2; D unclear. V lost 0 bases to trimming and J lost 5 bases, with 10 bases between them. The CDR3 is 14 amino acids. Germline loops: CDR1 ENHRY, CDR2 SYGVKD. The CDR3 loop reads CAISESQATYGYTF. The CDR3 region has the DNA TGTGCCATCAGTGAGTCGCAGGCGACGTATGGCTACACCTTC.

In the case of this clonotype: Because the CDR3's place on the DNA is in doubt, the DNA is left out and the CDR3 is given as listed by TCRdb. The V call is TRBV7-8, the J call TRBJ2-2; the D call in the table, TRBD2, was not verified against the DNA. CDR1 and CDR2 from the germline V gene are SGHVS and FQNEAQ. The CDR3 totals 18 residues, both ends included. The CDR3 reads CASSLVAGTGELFFFFFF.

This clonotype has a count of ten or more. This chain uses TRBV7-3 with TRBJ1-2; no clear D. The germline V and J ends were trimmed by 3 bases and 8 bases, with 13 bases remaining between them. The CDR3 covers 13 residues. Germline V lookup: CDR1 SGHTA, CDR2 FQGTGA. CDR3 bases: TGTGCCAGCAGCTTCACAGCCAACCTAGGCTACACCTTC. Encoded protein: CASSFTANLGYTF.

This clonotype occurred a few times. CDR3: CASSYSLKVLSGNTIYF. For the CDR3, the DNA is TGTGCCAGCAGTTACTCCCTTAAGGTCCTCTCTGGAAACACCATATATTTT. This chain uses TRBV6-2 or TRBV6-3 with TRBJ1-3; D not certain. The CDR3 extends over 17 amino acids. The V end was cut by 0 bases, the J end by 0 bases, with 12 bases between. From germline, CDR1 is MNHEY and CDR2 SVGEGT.

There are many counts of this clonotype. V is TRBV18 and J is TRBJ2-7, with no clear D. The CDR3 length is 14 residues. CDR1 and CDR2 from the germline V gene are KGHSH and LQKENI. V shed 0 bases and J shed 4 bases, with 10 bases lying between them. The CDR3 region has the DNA TGTGCCAGCTCACCACCGGACCCTCCGTACGAGCAGTACTTC. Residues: CASSPPDPPYEQYF.

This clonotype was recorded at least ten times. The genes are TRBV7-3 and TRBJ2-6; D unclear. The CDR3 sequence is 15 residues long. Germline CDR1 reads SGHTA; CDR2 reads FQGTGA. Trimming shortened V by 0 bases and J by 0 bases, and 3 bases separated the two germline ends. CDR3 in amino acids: CASSLTGSGANVLTF. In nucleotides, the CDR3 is TGTGCCAGCAGCTTAACCGGCTCTGGGGCCAACGTCCTGACTTTC.

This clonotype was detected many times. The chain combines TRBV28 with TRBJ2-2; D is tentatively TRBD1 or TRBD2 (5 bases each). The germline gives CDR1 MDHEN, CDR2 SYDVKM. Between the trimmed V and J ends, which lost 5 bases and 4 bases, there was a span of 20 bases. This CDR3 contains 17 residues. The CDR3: CASSNPGPRRITGELFF. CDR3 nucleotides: TGTGCCAGCAGTAACCCGGGACCCCGGAGGATCACCGGGGAGCTGTTTTTT.

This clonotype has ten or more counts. The CDR3 bases are TGTGCCAGCAGTGTGGTCAGGAGGACGGAAGATACGCAGTATTTT. It codes for CASSVVRRTEDTQYF. This chain uses TRBV2 with TRBJ2-3; weak D call: TRBD2 (5 bases). Germline V gives CDR1 SNHLY, CDR2 FYNNEI. V gave up 4 bases and J gave up 5 bases, with 16 bases separating them. This CDR3 region has 15 residues. The full variable domain, its missing parts supplied by reference TRBV2 and TRBJ2-3, is EPEVTQTPSHQVTQMGQEVILRCVPISNHLYFYWYRQILGQKVEFLVSFYNNEISEKSEIFDDQFSVERPDGSNFTLKIRSTKLEDSAMYFCASSVVRRTEDTQYFGPGTRLTVL.

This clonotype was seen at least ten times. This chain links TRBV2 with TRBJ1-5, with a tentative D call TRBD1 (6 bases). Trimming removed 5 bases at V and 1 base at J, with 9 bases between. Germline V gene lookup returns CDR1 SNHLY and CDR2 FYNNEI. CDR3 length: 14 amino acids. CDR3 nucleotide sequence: TGTGCCAGCAGTCAACAGGGAAGCAATCAGCCCCAGCATTTT. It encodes CASSQQGSNQPQHF.

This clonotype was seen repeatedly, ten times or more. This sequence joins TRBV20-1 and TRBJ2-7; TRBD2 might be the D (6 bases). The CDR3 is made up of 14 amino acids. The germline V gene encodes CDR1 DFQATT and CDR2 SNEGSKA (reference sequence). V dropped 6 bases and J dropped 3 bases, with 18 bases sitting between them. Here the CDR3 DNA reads TGCAGTGCCCTGTTCTTCGGGGGTCACTACGAGCAGTACTTC. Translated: CSALFFGGHYEQYF.

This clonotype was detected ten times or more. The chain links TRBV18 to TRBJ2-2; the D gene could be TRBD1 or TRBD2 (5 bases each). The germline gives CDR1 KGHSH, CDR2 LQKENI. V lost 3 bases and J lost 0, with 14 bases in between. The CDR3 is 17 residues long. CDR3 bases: TGTGCCAGCTCACCGCCGGGACGGCCTACGAACACCGGGGAGCTGTTTTTT. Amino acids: CASSPPGRPTNTGELFF.

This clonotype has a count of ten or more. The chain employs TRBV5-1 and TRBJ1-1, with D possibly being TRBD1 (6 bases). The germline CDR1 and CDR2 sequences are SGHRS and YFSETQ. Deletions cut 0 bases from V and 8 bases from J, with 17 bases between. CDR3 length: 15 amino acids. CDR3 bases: TGCGCCAGCAGCTTGGGATCAGGGACAACTAGCGAAGCTTTCTTT. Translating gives CASSLGSGTTSEAFF.

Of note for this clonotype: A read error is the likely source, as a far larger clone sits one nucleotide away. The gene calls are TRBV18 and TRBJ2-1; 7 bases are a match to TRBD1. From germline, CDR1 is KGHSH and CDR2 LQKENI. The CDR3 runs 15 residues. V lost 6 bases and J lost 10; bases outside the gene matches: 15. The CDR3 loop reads CASSPDRASSYEQFF. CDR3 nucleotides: TGTGCCAGCTCGCCCGACAGGGCTAGCTCCTACGAGCAGTTCTTC.